A single sample is the source of the 10 T cell receptor beta chains below, sequenced in a study of blood T cell repertoires in COVID-19. Sequencing used immunoSEQ multiplex PCR; TCRdb keeps in-frame clones, though not all of them. The table records some 240,000 clones, around 84% of them present only once. Material for sequencing was peripheral blood. The origin of the receptors is a man aged 50 to 60 with active or convalescent COVID-19.

The V call is TRBV10-3, the J call TRBJ2-7; no clear D. There are 14 residues in the CDR3. Germline CDR1 reads ENHRY; CDR2 reads SYGVKD. The germline V and J ends were trimmed by 7 bases and 3 bases, with 16 bases remaining between them. The CDR3 DNA is TGTGCCATCAAAGCGAGCCTTGTCAACTACGAGCAGTACTTC. Protein: CAIKASLVNYEQYF.

This chain links TRBV28 with TRBJ1-4; D is possibly TRBD1 (5 bases). Trimming pared 6 bases from V and 1 base from J, leaving 12 bases between. CDR3 size: 15 residues. Germline CDR1 is MDHEN and CDR2 is SYDVKM. The CDR3 region has the DNA TGTGCCAGCAGCCCCTGGGGGGAAACTAATGAAAAACTGTTTTTT. This encodes CASSPWGETNEKLFF.

The chain joins TRBV6-5 to TRBJ2-7; possible D gene TRBD1, 5 bases. From germline, CDR1 is MNHEY and CDR2 SVGAGI. The CDR3 is 13 residues long. The ends were cut back, 0 bases at V and 4 bases at J, with 7 bases in the middle. The CDR3 DNA follows: TGTGCCAGCAGTTACTCGGGGCATTACGAGCAGTACTTC. Translated: CASSYSGHYEQYF.

The V call is TRBV28, the J call TRBJ1-3, with D perhaps TRBD1 (5 bases). Trimming removed 5 bases at V and 0 bases at J, with 8 bases between. This CDR3 contains 14 residues. Germline CDR1 is MDHEN and CDR2 is SYDVKM. CDR3 sequence: CASSGGVSGNTIYF. The CDR3 DNA is TGTGCCAGCAGTGGAGGGGTCTCTGGAAACACCATATATTTT.

The genes are TRBV27 and TRBJ2-1, with TRBD2 identical over 7 bases. Germline V gives CDR1 MNHEY, CDR2 SMNVEV (reference sequence). With V trimmed by 3 bases and J by 9 bases, 2 bases remained unmatched. The CDR3 length is 12 residues. CDR3 sequence reads: CASSLGGFEQFF. The CDR3 DNA reads as TGTGCCAGCAGTTTGGGAGGGTTTGAGCAGTTCTTC.

This clone turned up a few times. The chain is built from TRBV18 and TRBJ1-4, with TRBD1 as a possible D gene (5 bases). Trimming left V 1 base short and J 0 bases short, with 12 bases between. Germline V lookup: CDR1 KGHSH, CDR2 LQKENI. This CDR3 region has 17 residues. The CDR3 sequence: CASSPLQGSPTNEKLFF. CDR3 coding DNA: TGTGCCAGCTCACCACTTCAGGGCTCACCAACTAATGAAAAACTGTTTTTT.

The rearrangement uses TRBV18 and TRBJ1-4; D is ambiguous. Germline CDR1 reads KGHSH; CDR2 reads LQKENI. The V end was cut by 1 base, the J end by 8 bases, with 14 bases between. The CDR3 is 15 amino acids. CDR3 sequence reads: CASSPRRGPGEKLFF. CDR3 coding DNA: TGTGCCAGCTCACCACGTCGAGGTCCCGGGGAAAAACTGTTTTTT.

V gene TRBV2 combines with J gene TRBJ2-3; TRBD2 matches 11 bases. This CDR3 is built from 15 residues. Unmatched junction bases numbered 4, after V lost 8 bases and J lost 0 bases. Germline lookup yields CDR1 SNHLY and CDR2 FYNNEI. The CDR3 DNA reads TGTGCCAGCGGCAGACTAGCGGGAAGCACAGATACGCAGTATTTT. Translation: CASGRLAGSTDTQYF.

The chain employs TRBV2 and TRBJ2-7; possible D gene TRBD1, 6 bases. Per the germline V gene, CDR1 is SNHLY and CDR2 is FYNNEI. V lost 4 bases and J 2 bases, leaving 9 bases between the germline ends. CDR3 size: 13 residues. The CDR3 coding sequence is TGTGCCAGCAGTGCAACAGGGACCTACGAGCAGTACTTC. Protein product: CASSATGTYEQYF.

The chain employs TRBV7-2 and TRBJ1-4, with TRBD1 as a possible D gene (6 bases). With 5 bases removed from V and 6 bases from J, the gap between germline ends came to 13 bases. CDR1 and CDR2 from the germline V gene are SGHTA and FQGNSA. The CDR3 runs 14 residues. CDR3 residues: CASSGNRVHEKLFF. As DNA, the CDR3 is TGTGCCAGCAGCGGCAACAGGGTTCATGAAAAACTGTTTTTT. The full variable domain, rest sourced from reference TRBV7-2 and TRBJ1-4, is GAGVSQSPSNKVTEKGKDVELRCDPISGHTALYWYRQSLGQGLEFLIYFQGNSAPDKSGLPSDRFSAERTGGSVSTLTIQRTQQEDSAVYLCASSGNRVHEKLFFGSGTQLSVL.